The 4 T cell receptor beta chains in this list originate from one sample, sequenced in a study of tumor-infiltrating lymphocytes in primary liver carcinoma. cDNA specific to TCR beta was made from around 470 ng of total RNA, with a constant-region primer employed for priming. A slightly modified ARM-PCR protocol with three nested multiplex PCR rounds produced these TCR beta libraries. Primers for the first two PCR rounds were TRBV1-TRBV30 forward primers and a C-beta reverse primer (roughly 10 cycles per round). TCRdb redid the calling of the multiplex PCR reads with MiXCR, one entry per CDR3 protein. The sample holds 50,000 to 60,000 distinct CDR3 sequences, around 77% seen once. Both RNA and DNA were isolated together from about 19-30 mg of bulk tissue that had not been sorted. The material sequenced was liver tumor tissue from sampling region 5. Subset indicated: tumor region T5, tumor centre. The receptors were gathered from a man aged 35 to 55 with primary liver carcinoma and hepatitis B virus infection.

V usage is TRBV11-1 and J usage is TRBJ2-1, with D perhaps TRBD1 or TRBD2 (5 bases each). The germline V and J ends were trimmed by 4 bases and 11 bases, with 21 bases remaining between them. Per germline, CDR1 SGHAT and CDR2 FQDESV (reference sequence). The CDR3 spans 15 residues. In DNA form, the CDR3 reads TGTGCCAGCAGCTCCCAGGGACCGCTGGACAAACAGCAGTTCTTC. It translates to CASSSQGPLDKQQFF.

This clonotype was found a few times. Germline and junction disagree at one end, which may indicate a read error. The chain is built from TRBV11-1 and TRBJ2-7; D might be TRBD2 (5 bases). The CDR3 loop spans 17 amino acids. Germline V lookup: CDR1 SGHAT, CDR2 FQDESV (reference sequence). In DNA, the CDR3 is TGTACCAGCAGCTTAGGGCCGGCGGGTGGAAGCTCCTACGAGCAGCACTTC. This gives the protein CTSSLGPAGGSSYEQHF.

This clonotype was picked up a small number of times. A much larger clone differs from this one at a single base, so this may be a read error. The chain links TRBV28 to TRBJ2-2; 7 bases map to TRBD2. CDR3 length: 15 amino acids. Germline V gives CDR1 MDHEN, CDR2 SYDVKM. The CDR3 loop reads CASSLLAANIGELFF. In nucleotides, the CDR3 is TGTGCCAGCAGTTTACTAGCGGCGAACATCGGGGAGCTGTTTTTT.

A note on this clonotype: One junction end does not reproduce the germline sequence, and a read error may be involved. CDR3 region: CVGSLPRESTETQYF. The CDR3 region has the DNA TGTGTCGGCAGTTTGCCGAGGGAGAGCACAGAAACGCAGTATTTT. The genes are TRBV11-1 and TRBJ2-3, with D perhaps TRBD2 (5 bases). From germline, CDR1 is SGHAT and CDR2 FQDESV (reference sequence). There are 15 residues in the CDR3.